This T cell receptor (beta chain) was sequenced in a study of shared clonotypes between healthy human individuals. Of note for this clone: The antigen is not known.

Whole-study results and caveats: As a rule, naive subsets had a larger estimated richness than memory subsets. Inspection by rarefaction showed sorted-subset sequencing to be incomplete despite large depth.

Each cell subset's genomic DNA was divided evenly among several immunoSEQ plates. How the authors handled the data: ImmunoSEQ output held junction-only sequences without quality scores, so filtering differed. Produced via immunoSEQ multiplex PCR; TCRdb's table is partial and in-frame only. The DNA was the basis for D and trimming; V, J and clone size are from that table. The sample has 950,000 to 1,200,000 clones, approximately 77% seen once. The receptor comes from a man in his late teens or twenties in good health. Some clones in this sample may be carry-over from other donors' samples. The sample taken for sequencing was memory CD4+ T cells from PBMCs. Subset: CD45RA-negative fraction.

The CDR3 nucleotides read TGTGCCAGCAGCTTACCGGGAGGGCCAGGGAATGAGCAGTTCTTC. Protein product: CASSLPGGPGNEQFF. The V and J genes are TRBV7-3 and TRBJ2-1, with 8 bases identical to TRBD2. This CDR3 has 15 residues. The V segment lost 2 bases and the J segment 7 bases; nucleotides outside the gene matches: 7. Germline CDR1 is SGHTA and CDR2 is FQGTGA.